This TCR beta chain emerged from a study of PD-1 blockade in classical Hodgkin lymphoma. Regarding the study as a whole: Lower baseline TCR diversity marked trial partial responders and progressors.

Time point indicated: cycle 4 day 1 (C4D1), after five to seven weeks of nivolumab. Exposure to brentuximab vedotin varied, and each patient had relapsed following autologous stem cell transplantation. Reported best responses ranged across complete response, partial response or progressive disease. V dropped 1 base and J dropped 7 bases, with 7 bases sitting between them. CDR3 length: 13 residues. The V gene's germline CDR1 is PRHDT and CDR2 FYEKMQ (reference sequence). Generated by immunoSEQ multiplex PCR, the TCRdb table keeps only in-frame clones and is missing some. This table holds around 60,000 clones, about 90% found once. Comment on this clone: Its antigen is unidentified.

The receptor comes from a human donor with classical Hodgkin lymphoma. This chain uses TRBV13 with TRBJ2-2; D remains ambiguous. The sample here was peripheral blood mononuclear cells (PBMCs), taken before the fourth cycle of nivolumab. The DNA of the CDR3 is TGTGCCAGCAGCTTAGTGTCCAGCGGGGAGCTGTTTTTT. The encoded protein is CASSLVSSGELFF.